Below, 27 T cell receptor beta chains from the same sample are listed, as sequenced in a study of cytomegalovirus exposure and HLA in healthy donors. The primer mix had 60 Vbeta and 13 Jbeta primers. Repertoires were generated with immunoSEQ multiplex PCR, while TCRdb's copy carries only in-frame clones and drops some. The sample consists of fewer than 200,000 clones, around 72% of them appearing once. Sequenced sample: PBMCs. The source of these receptors is a man in his late teens or twenties in good health and CMV-seronegative.

The chain employs TRBV2 and TRBJ2-7, with 12 bases lining up with TRBD2. The V segment lost 4 bases and the J segment 6 bases; nucleotides outside the gene matches: 7. Germline V lookup: CDR1 SNHLY, CDR2 FYNNEI. The CDR3 spans 15 residues. The CDR3 DNA reads TGTGCCAGCAGTGCCTTGACTAGCGGGAGTGCCGAGCAGTACTTC. Protein product: CASSALTSGSAEQYF. Variable domain in full (rest from reference TRBV2 and TRBJ2-7): EPEVTQTPSHQVTQMGQEVILRCVPISNHLYFYWYRQILGQKVEFLVSFYNNEISEKSEIFDDQFSVERPDGSNFTLKIRSTKLEDSAMYFCASSALTSGSAEQYFGPGTRLTVT.

This clone has more than one count but fewer than ten. The chain couples TRBV7-9 to TRBJ2-5, with a possible D match to TRBD2 (6 bases). This CDR3 has 13 amino acids. Trimming took 6 bases from V and 5 from J, leaving 13 bases between them. Germline V CDR1 and CDR2: SEHNR, FQNEAQ (reference sequence). The CDR3 coding sequence is TGTGCCAGCAGAGTTGCTAGCGCGGAGACCCAGTACTTC. Its protein is CASRVASAETQYF.

This chain uses TRBV7-9 with TRBJ2-7, with 9 bases aligning to TRBD1. J gave up 3 bases and V 5 bases, and 5 bases lay outside the gene matches. Germline loops: CDR1 SEHNR, CDR2 FQNEAQ (reference sequence). CDR3 length: 14 amino acids. The CDR3 coding sequence is TGTGCCAGCAGCCCAAGGACAGGGGACTACGAGCAGTACTTC. It codes for CASSPRTGDYEQYF.

The chain employs TRBV18 and TRBJ1-4, with a weak D call TRBD1 (6 bases). The V gene lost 2 bases and the J gene lost 7 bases, with 14 bases spanning the gap. Germline V gives CDR1 KGHSH, CDR2 LQKENI. This CDR3 has 15 residues. CDR3 in amino acids: CASSPEAGAGEKLFF. The CDR3 nucleotides are TGTGCCAGCTCACCAGAGGCGGGGGCTGGTGAAAAACTGTTTTTT.

This chain joins TRBV5-6 and TRBJ2-1; a weak D match, TRBD2 (6 bases). The ends were cut back, 4 bases at V and 10 bases at J, with 12 bases in the middle. This CDR3 has 12 amino acids. CDR1 SGHDT and CDR2 YYEEEE come from the germline V gene. CDR3 loop: CASSRGLSEQFF. The CDR3 DNA reads TGTGCCAGCAGCCGGGGACTCTCCGAGCAGTTCTTC.

This chain's CDR3 is CASSYSAGEVHNEQFF. DNA of the CDR3: TGTGCCAGCAGTTACTCAGCGGGAGAGGTCCACAATGAGCAGTTCTTC. The chain uses TRBV6-5 and TRBJ2-1; 8 positions agree with TRBD2. Germline CDR1 and CDR2: MNHEY and SVGAGI. J lost 5 bases, V lost 0 bases, and 6 bases had no gene match. This CDR3 region has 16 residues.

V and J are TRBV5-1 and TRBJ2-2; D unresolved. The CDR3 runs 14 residues. With 0 bases removed from V and 5 bases from J, the gap between germline ends came to 8 bases. Germline V gives CDR1 SGHRS, CDR2 YFSETQ. The DNA of the CDR3 is TGCGCCAGCAGCTTGGGGGCTCAAACCGGGGAGCTGTTTTTT. It translates to CASSLGAQTGELFF. Variable domain in full (rest from reference TRBV5-1 and TRBJ2-2): KAGVTQTPRYLIKTRGQQVTLSCSPISGHRSVSWYQQTPGQGLQFLFEYFSETQRNKGNFPGRFSGRQFSNSRSEMNVSTLELGDSALYLCASSLGAQTGELFFGEGSRLTVL.

V usage is TRBV28 and J usage is TRBJ1-2; D is undetermined. Germline-derived CDR1 and CDR2 are MDHEN and SYDVKM. The CDR3 spans 10 residues. V lost 5 bases and J lost 8, with 6 bases in between. The CDR3 coding sequence is TGTGCCAGCAGTGGCTCGGGCTACACCTTC. Encoded protein: CASSGSGYTF.

J is TRBJ2-1 and V is TRBV21-1; the table calls TRBD2, which could not be checked here. TRBV21-1 is deemed a pseudogene. The CDR3 loop spans 14 amino acids. The CDR3 region is CASSGLAINNEQFF. CDR3 coding DNA: TGTGCCAGCAGCGGACTAGCGATAAACAATGAGCAGTTCTTC.

The chain is built from TRBV2 and TRBJ1-2, with D tentatively TRBD1 (5 bases). Per germline, CDR1 SNHLY and CDR2 FYNNEI. This CDR3 contains 14 residues. Trimming took 1 base from V and 4 from J, leaving 10 bases between them. The CDR3 nucleotides read TGTGCCAGCAGTGAAGGGACGGGGGGCTATGGCTACACCTTC. Its protein is CASSEGTGGYGYTF.

The rearrangement uses TRBV19 and TRBJ2-5, with 14 bases identical to TRBD2. The germline CDR1 and CDR2 sequences are LNHDA and SQIVND (reference sequence). The CDR3 is 15 residues long. With 6 bases clipped from V and 7 bases from J, the junction kept 7 bases outside the gene matches. CDR3 sequence reads: CASRGTSGGGWTQYF. CDR3 sequence (DNA): TGTGCCAGTAGGGGGACTAGCGGGGGCGGTTGGACCCAGTACTTC.

J is TRBJ2-2 and V is TRBV5-4; 10 positions agree with TRBD2. Germline loops: CDR1 SGHNT, CDR2 YYREEE (reference sequence). The ends lost 0 bases at V and 7 bases at J; junction bases unmatched: 12. The CDR3 runs 18 residues. CDR3 DNA sequence: TGTGCCAGCAGCTTGGATTCTGCTAGCGGGAGTTCGGGCGGGGAGCTGTTTTTT. Translating gives CASSLDSASGSSGGELFF.

The CDR3 DNA reads TGTGCCAGTTCCGGACTAGAGAACACTGAAGCTTTCTTT. As protein: CASSGLENTEAFF. The chain joins TRBV19 to TRBJ1-1; D is unclear. Germline-derived CDR1 and CDR2 are LNHDA and SQIVND (reference sequence). V was pared by 8 bases and J by 1 base, with 11 bases between. The CDR3 extends over 13 amino acids. The full variable domain, with the rest looked up from reference TRBV19 and TRBJ1-1, is DGGITQSPKYLFRKEGQNVTLSCEQNLNHDAMYWYRQDPGQGLRLIYYSQIVNDFQKGDIAEGYSVSREKKESFPLTVTSAQKNPTAFYLCASSGLENTEAFFGQGTRLTVV.

The chain carries TRBV6-6 and TRBJ2-2; a possible D gene is TRBD1 (6 bases). The CDR3 is 16 amino acids. Per the germline V gene, CDR1 is MNHNY and CDR2 is SVGAGI (reference sequence). Trimming stripped 2 bases from V and 1 base from J, with 11 bases between. CDR3 sequence reads: CASSYPNRENTGELFF. CDR3 sequence (DNA): TGTGCCAGCAGTTACCCCAACAGGGAGAACACCGGGGAGCTGTTTTTT.

This clone was seen a few times. This chain links TRBV18 with TRBJ2-7; 12 nucleotides line up with TRBD2. V was clipped by 0 bases and J by 7 bases; unmatched bases: 4. The CDR3 sequence is 15 residues long. The V gene's germline CDR1 is KGHSH and CDR2 LQKENI. CDR3 coding DNA: TGTGCCAGCTCACCACCGACTAGCGGGAGTCTTGAGCAGTACTTC. Encoded protein: CASSPPTSGSLEQYF. Supplemented by reference TRBV18 and TRBJ2-7, the full variable domain reads NAGVMQNPRHLVRRRGQEARLRCSPMKGHSHVYWYRQLPEEGLKFMVYLQKENIIDESGMPKERFSAEFPKEGPSILRIQQVVRGDSAAYFCASSPPTSGSLEQYFGPGTRLTVT.

The CDR3 DNA follows: TGTGCCAGCAGCCCCCGCGGGCCGACCTTTGAGACCCAGTACTTC. Its translation: CASSPRGPTFETQYF. The J gene is TRBJ2-5, the V gene TRBV7-8, with D perhaps matching TRBD2 (5 bases). Looked up from germline, CDR1 is SGHVS and CDR2 is FQNEAQ. Trimming took off 5 bases at V and 5 bases at J, with 18 bases between the two ends. The CDR3 runs 15 residues.

V usage is TRBV28 and J usage is TRBJ2-2, with a weak D call TRBD1 (6 bases). Between the trimmed V and J ends, which lost 5 bases and 1 base, there was a span of 20 bases. In germline, CDR1 is MDHEN, CDR2 SYDVKM. The CDR3 totals 18 residues. As DNA, the CDR3 is TGTGCCAGCAGTGCCGAGACAGGTTTATCCTTGAACACCGGGGAGCTGTTTTTT. Its translation: CASSAETGLSLNTGELFF.

The V call is TRBV6-6, the J call TRBJ1-5; a possible D gene is TRBD1 (6 bases). This CDR3 has 13 residues. CDR1 is MNHNY, CDR2 SVGAGI, per germline (reference sequence). Trimming stripped 5 bases from V and 3 bases from J, with 8 bases between. In nucleotides, the CDR3 is TGTGCCAGCAGTGGACAGCCCAATCAGCCCCAGCATTTT. Translation gives CASSGQPNQPQHF.

V gene TRBV6-1 combines with J gene TRBJ2-3; 11 bases map to TRBD2. Germline CDR1 MNHNS, CDR2 SASEGT. The CDR3 spans 17 residues. The junction had 6 bases not matched to a gene; V was cut back by 2 bases and J by 2 bases. DNA for the CDR3: TGTGCCAGCAGTGAACCGCTAGCGGGAGGCCTCACAGATACGCAGTATTTT. Residues: CASSEPLAGGLTDTQYF.

The genes are TRBV7-9 and TRBJ2-5; D is unclear. Trimming cost V 5 bases and J 5 bases, with 6 bases left between them. Germline-derived CDR1 and CDR2 are SEHNR and FQNEAQ (reference sequence). This CDR3 region has 11 residues. The CDR3 DNA sequence: TGTGCCAGCAGCCTTTATGAGACCCAGTACTTC. This encodes CASSLYETQYF.

This clone has just one count. V and J are TRBV19 and TRBJ2-1; D may be TRBD2 (6 bases). The CDR3 sequence is 13 residues long. The V and J ends lost 7 bases and 6 bases respectively, with 13 bases between them. Germline values: CDR1 LNHDA, CDR2 SQIVND (reference sequence). The CDR3 DNA follows: TGTGCCAGTACTCCACTAGCAGGCAATGAGCAGTTCTTC. It translates to CASTPLAGNEQFF. Complete variable domain (other parts from reference TRBV19 and TRBJ2-1): DGGITQSPKYLFRKEGQNVTLSCEQNLNHDAMYWYRQDPGQGLRLIYYSQIVNDFQKGDIAEGYSVSREKKESFPLTVTSAQKNPTAFYLCASTPLAGNEQFFGPGTRLTVL.

This chain connects TRBV4-2 to TRBJ2-3; 8 bases fit TRBD2. Germline CDR1 reads LGHNA; CDR2 reads YNFKEQ. The V and J ends lost 0 bases and 2 bases, in that order; junction bases with no gene match: 4. The CDR3 covers 16 residues. The DNA for the CDR3 is TGTGCCAGCAGCCAAGATTGGGGACTAGACACAGATACGCAGTATTTT. Translation gives CASSQDWGLDTDTQYF.

The chain uses TRBV7-9 and TRBJ2-5, with 7 bases aligning to TRBD2. V shed 1 base, J shed 2 bases, and the junction held 13 bases outside the gene matches. Germline loops: CDR1 SEHNR, CDR2 FQNEAQ (reference sequence). This CDR3 is built from 18 residues. The CDR3 region is CASSLGRGEGSGQETQYF. In DNA form, the CDR3 reads TGTGCCAGCAGCTTAGGTCGCGGGGAGGGGAGTGGGCAAGAGACCCAGTACTTC.

The chain recombines TRBV6-6 with TRBJ1-3, with D uncertain. In germline, CDR1 is MNHNY, CDR2 SVGAGI (reference sequence). V was pared by 4 bases and J by 1 base, with 5 bases between. CDR3 size: 13 residues. The chain's CDR3 is CASSFESGNTIYF. DNA for the CDR3: TGTGCCAGCAGTTTCGAGTCTGGAAACACCATATATTTT.

CDR3 sequence (DNA): TGCGCCAGCAGCTTGTATGGGGACTCAATCTACGAGCAGTACTTC. Its translation is CASSLYGDSIYEQYF. The chain combines TRBV5-1 with TRBJ2-7, with D perhaps matching TRBD2 (6 bases). This CDR3 is 15 amino acids long. The germline CDR1 and CDR2 sequences are SGHRS and YFSETQ. Trimming pared 1 base from V and 3 bases from J, leaving 14 bases between.

The chain couples TRBV4-1 to TRBJ2-5; a possible D gene is TRBD2 (5 bases). With the DNA end fitting TRBJ2-7 better, the J assignment may be wrong. This CDR3 spans 14 amino acids. The germline V gene has CDR1 MGHRA and CDR2 YSYEKL. CDR3 DNA sequence: TGCGCCAGCAGCCAAGACCCTCTAGCCCACGAGCAGTACTTC. Its translation: CASSQDPLAHEQYF.

This clone was seen a handful of times. The chain has TRBV6-4 and TRBJ2-3; 12 bases fit TRBD2. Per the germline V gene, CDR1 is MRHNA and CDR2 is SNTAGT. Losses at the gene ends were 0 bases for V and 5 bases for J; bases not matched to a gene: 3. CDR3 length: 16 residues. CDR3 loop: CASSDSTSGSIDTQYF. CDR3 sequence (DNA): TGTGCCAGCAGTGACTCGACTAGCGGGAGTATAGATACGCAGTATTTT.